Listed below are T cell receptor beta chains from one sample, sequenced in a study of blood T cell repertoires in COVID-19. Clones were sequenced by immunoSEQ multiplex PCR, and TCRdb holds only the in-frame ones, with some missing. The data show 350,000 to 450,000 clones, 70% to 90% seen once. The sequencing sample was made of peripheral blood. Receptor source: a human donor in a cohort sampled during active COVID-19. Each CDR3 is given with its conserved first and last residue. The D gene is left open where the match is weak. Only part of the rows carry a size: once, few, many, or a class if the clone is expanded.

size: -; J: TRBJ2-3; V: TRBV28; D: TRBD2; DNA: TGTGAAGGAGAGGGGACGGGAGGTTCTTCAGATACGCAGTATTTT; CDR3: CEGEGTGGSSDTQYF
size: -; J: TRBJ2-7; V: TRBV13; D: -; DNA: TGTGCCAGCAGCTTCCGCGGGTCCTCCTACGAGCAGTACTTC; CDR3: CASSFRGSSYEQYF
size: -; J: TRBJ1-5; V: TRBV7-9; D: TRBD1; DNA: TGTGCCAGCAGCCGGGACTGGACAGGGGAATTTAGTAGCAATCAGCCCCAGCATTTT; CDR3: CASSRDWTGEFSSNQPQHF
size: -; J: TRBJ2-7; V: TRBV28; D: TRBD2; DNA: TGTGCCAGCACCAATTTACGCCTGGGGGGGACCTACGAGCAGTACTTC; CDR3: CASTNLRLGGTYEQYF
size: few; J: TRBJ2-3; V: TRBV6-6; D: TRBD2; DNA: TGTGCCAGCAGCCTAATGCTCGGCGGGGGGGTAAATACGCAGTATTTT; CDR3: CASSLMLGGGVNTQYF
size: -; J: TRBJ2-5; V: TRBV7-8; D: TRBD2; DNA: TGTGCCAGCAGCCCCGGGGGGGCTGAGGAGACCCAGTACTTC; CDR3: CASSPGGAEETQYF
size: many; J: TRBJ2-7; V: TRBV3-1/TRBV3-2; D: -; DNA: TGTGCCAGCAGCCAAGATTCCCACAGGACCTACGAGCAGTACTTC; CDR3: CASSQDSHRTYEQYF
size: once; J: TRBJ1-2; V: TRBV19; D: TRBD1; DNA: TGTGCCAGTAGTCTCCGGACAGGGGGTTTCGAGGACTATGGCTACACCTTC; CDR3: CASSLRTGGFEDYGYTF
size: -; J: TRBJ2-1; V: TRBV7-7; D: TRBD2; DNA: TGTGCCAGCAGCTACCGACTAGCGGACTCCTACAATGAGCAGTTCTTC; CDR3: CASSYRLADSYNEQFF
size: -; J: TRBJ2-7; V: TRBV2; D: -; DNA: TGTGCCAGCAGTGACACTAGTTCTTCCTTCAGGCAGTACTTC; CDR3: CASSDTSSSFRQYF
size: -; J: TRBJ2-1; V: TRBV11-3; D: -; DNA: TGTGCCAGCAGCCTGGGACTGGCGGGTGAGCAGTTCTTC; CDR3: CASSLGLAGEQFF
size: once; J: TRBJ1-1; V: TRBV19; D: -; DNA: TGTGCCAGTAGTATTGGGCAGAACACTGAAGCTTTCTTT; CDR3: CASSIGQNTEAFF
size: -; J: TRBJ2-3; V: TRBV27; D: -; DNA: TGTGCCAGCAGCCCAGGGATTAGGCCTCGCACAGATACGCAGTATTTT; CDR3: CASSPGIRPRTDTQYF
size: -; J: TRBJ1-2; V: TRBV11-2; D: TRBD1; DNA: TGTGCCAGCAGCTTAGAGAGGACAGGGGGGACCTATGGCTACACCTTC; CDR3: CASSLERTGGTYGYTF
size: -; J: TRBJ2-3; V: TRBV13; D: TRBD2; DNA: TGTGCCAGCAGCCCTCCTGCTCAGCGGGGGGTCGCAGATACGCAGTATTTT; CDR3: CASSPPAQRGVADTQYF
size: -; J: TRBJ2-3; V: TRBV7-9; D: -; DNA: TGTGCCAGCAGCGAAGTTCAGGGATTAGGGACACGAGATACGCAGTATTTT; CDR3: CASSEVQGLGTRDTQYF
size: -; J: TRBJ2-1; V: TRBV24-1; D: TRBD1; DNA: TGTGCCACCAGTGATTTATCCGGGACAGGGTTCGATGAGCAGTTCTTC; CDR3: CATSDLSGTGFDEQFF
size: -; J: TRBJ2-3; V: TRBV14; D: TRBD1; DNA: TGTGCCAGCAGCCAAGATATAACAGGGGTATTCGCAGATACGCAGTATTTT; CDR3: CASSQDITGVFADTQYF
size: -; J: TRBJ1-5; V: TRBV24-1; D: -; DNA: TGTGCCACCAGTGGAAGGGGCGATGGCAATCAGCCCCAGCATTTT; CDR3: CATSGRGDGNQPQHF
size: -; J: TRBJ2-3; V: TRBV6-1; D: TRBD1; DNA: TGTGCCAGCAGTGACCCCGGGACAGGGGGCCTGGATACGCAGTATTTT; CDR3: CASSDPGTGGLDTQYF
size: -; J: TRBJ1-1; V: TRBV19; D: TRBD1; DNA: TGTGCCAGTACCTCCCCGGGGACAGGGGTAGCTTTCTTT; CDR3: CASTSPGTGVAFF
size: -; J: TRBJ1-2; V: TRBV13; D: TRBD1; DNA: TGTGCCAGCAGCTTCCTTGGGACAGAGGGGTACTATGGCTACACCTTC; CDR3: CASSFLGTEGYYGYTF
size: once; J: TRBJ1-2; V: TRBV5-4; D: -; DNA: TGTGCCAGCAGCTTGGGGGGGGAGTATAGGCTCGGTGGCTACACCTTC; CDR3: CASSLGGEYRLGGYTF
size: -; J: TRBJ2-2; V: TRBV12-2; D: -; DNA: TGTGCAAGTCGCCCCCGAAAACAGAAGAACACCGGGGAGCTGTTTTTT; CDR3: CASRPRKQKNTGELFF
size: -; J: TRBJ2-3; V: TRBV7-9; D: -; DNA: TGTGCCAGCAGGAAGACAGGAACCACAGATACGCAGTATTTT; CDR3: CASRKTGTTDTQYF
size: once; J: TRBJ2-2; V: TRBV3-1/TRBV3-2; D: TRBD2; DNA: TGTGCCAGCAGTGGCGGGGGGATCGGGGAGCTGTTTTTT; CDR3: CASSGGGIGELFF
size: -; J: TRBJ2-5; V: TRBV7-3; D: TRBD1; DNA: TGTGCCAGCAGCTTAGGGACAGACCAAGAGACCCAGTACTTC; CDR3: CASSLGTDQETQYF
size: few; J: TRBJ1-2; V: TRBV5-1; D: TRBD1; DNA: TGCGCCAGCAGCCAGGGACAGGGAGATTATGGCTACACCTTC; CDR3: CASSQGQGDYGYTF
size: -; J: TRBJ2-7; V: TRBV27; D: TRBD1; DNA: TGTGCCAGCAGTTTAACCGGGACAGGGAACGAGCAGTACTTC; CDR3: CASSLTGTGNEQYF
size: -; J: TRBJ2-1; V: TRBV11-3; D: -; DNA: TGTGCCAGCAGCAAAGGGGGAGAGGGCAATGAGCAGTTCTTC; CDR3: CASSKGGEGNEQFF
size: -; J: TRBJ2-7; V: TRBV4-2; D: TRBD1; DNA: TGTGCCAGCAGCCAGCAAGAAGGGACAGCCTCCTACGAGCAGTACTTC; CDR3: CASSQQEGTASYEQYF
size: once; J: TRBJ2-2; V: TRBV9; D: TRBD1; DNA: TGTGCCAGCAGCGTAGGGAATCGGGGACAGGGGGAGCTGTTTTTT; CDR3: CASSVGNRGQGELFF
size: -; J: TRBJ2-4; V: TRBV10-1; D: -; DNA: TGCGCCAGCAGTGAAGGCCAGGGAGGCCGGAACATTCAGTACTTC; CDR3: CASSEGQGGRNIQYF
size: -; J: TRBJ2-5; V: TRBV4-1; D: -; DNA: TGCGCCAGCAGCCTGACTAACCTAGAGACCCAGTACTTC; CDR3: CASSLTNLETQYF
size: -; J: TRBJ2-7; V: TRBV27; D: -; DNA: TGTGCCAGCAGTTTATCGAGGGCAGGGGCCGGGGAGCAGTACTTC; CDR3: CASSLSRAGAGEQYF
size: -; J: TRBJ2-3; V: TRBV20-1; D: TRBD1; DNA: TGCAGTCGACAGGGGGGGGATACGCAGTATTTT; CDR3: CSRQGGDTQYF
size: -; J: TRBJ2-5; V: TRBV2; D: -; DNA: TGTGCCAGCAGTGAAGCATTAGCTTTGGAGACCCAGTACTTC; CDR3: CASSEALALETQYF
size: -; J: TRBJ2-1; V: TRBV29-1; D: -; DNA: TGCAGCGTTTTTCAGGGGTATGAGCAGTTCTTC; CDR3: CSVFQGYEQFF
size: -; J: TRBJ2-7; V: TRBV7-2; D: TRBD1; DNA: TGTGCCAGCAGCTTATATGGACAGGGCTCCGAGCAGTACTTC; CDR3: CASSLYGQGSEQYF
size: -; J: TRBJ2-1; V: TRBV6-2/TRBV6-3; D: TRBD2; DNA: TGTGCCAGCAGTTACACTAGCGAGTCCTACAATGAGCAGTTCTTC; CDR3: CASSYTSESYNEQFF
size: -; J: TRBJ1-2; V: TRBV19; D: -; DNA: TGTGCCAGTAGTATCTCGGGGACACAGGTCGACACCTTC; CDR3: CASSISGTQVDTF
size: -; J: TRBJ2-7; V: TRBV9; D: TRBD2; DNA: TGTGCCAGCAGCGTAGGGGGGACTACCTATGTAGAGCAGTACTTC; CDR3: CASSVGGTTYVEQYF
size: once; J: TRBJ2-3; V: TRBV7-2; D: -; DNA: TGTGCCAGCAGCTGGAGCGTTAGGTCCACAGATACGCAGTATTTT; CDR3: CASSWSVRSTDTQYF
size: -; J: TRBJ2-4; V: TRBV3-1/TRBV3-2; D: TRBD2; DNA: TGTGCCAGCAGCCAAGATCCGGGACTACGAAACATTCAGTACTTC; CDR3: CASSQDPGLRNIQYF
size: -; J: TRBJ2-1; V: TRBV9; D: TRBD2; DNA: TGTGCCAGCAGCGTAGCGGGGGGGGTCTACAATGAGCAGTTCTTC; CDR3: CASSVAGGVYNEQFF
size: few; J: TRBJ2-7; V: TRBV2; D: TRBD1; DNA: TGTGCCAGCATATCGGACGGGACAGTGCGCGAGCAGTACTTC; CDR3: CASISDGTVREQYF
size: -; J: TRBJ1-3; V: TRBV5-5; D: -; DNA: TGTGCCAGCAGCTTGCCAGACTCTGGAAACACCATATATTTT; CDR3: CASSLPDSGNTIYF
size: -; J: TRBJ1-3; V: TRBV7-9; D: -; DNA: TGTGCCAGCAGCTTAGATCTAGGAACTGGAAACACCATATATTTT; CDR3: CASSLDLGTGNTIYF
size: few; J: TRBJ2-7; V: TRBV28; D: -; DNA: TGTGCCAGCAGTTCCGGGGAAACGGACGAGCAGTACTTC; CDR3: CASSSGETDEQYF
size: -; J: TRBJ1-4; V: TRBV10-2; D: TRBD1; DNA: TGCGCCAGCAGTGATTATCAGGGGGCCGTTTTGAGTGAAAAACTGTTTTTT; CDR3: CASSDYQGAVLSEKLFF
size: -; J: TRBJ2-7; V: TRBV14; D: TRBD2; DNA: TGTGCCAGCAGCCAAGGTCTAGCGGGAACCTACGAGCAGTACTTC; CDR3: CASSQGLAGTYEQYF
size: -; J: TRBJ1-3; V: TRBV5-6; D: TRBD1; DNA: TGTGCCAGCAGCATAAGGGACAGGGCGGTCTCTGGAAACACCATATATTTT; CDR3: CASSIRDRAVSGNTIYF
size: -; J: TRBJ1-3; V: TRBV7-9; D: -; DNA: TGTGCCAGCAGCACACAGGTCCCCTCTGGAAACACCATATATTTT; CDR3: CASSTQVPSGNTIYF
size: -; J: TRBJ2-1; V: TRBV9; D: -; DNA: TGTGCCAGCAGCGTACTGGAGGGGAGCTACAATGAGCAGTTCTTC; CDR3: CASSVLEGSYNEQFF
size: -; J: TRBJ2-1; V: TRBV11-3; D: TRBD2; DNA: TGTGCCAGCAGCTTCCAAGGGAGGGGCCACAATGAGCAGTTCTTC; CDR3: CASSFQGRGHNEQFF
size: -; J: TRBJ1-2; V: TRBV10-2; D: -; DNA: TGCGCCAGCAGTGAAGGGACGGGGGTATTCTATGGCTACACCTTC; CDR3: CASSEGTGVFYGYTF
size: -; J: TRBJ2-5; V: TRBV7-3; D: -; DNA: TGTGCCAGCAGCTTAACCACAGGGTGGCAAGAGACCCAGTACTTC; CDR3: CASSLTTGWQETQYF
size: -; J: TRBJ1-1; V: TRBV5-6; D: -; DNA: TGTGCCAGCGAGAGACGGGGTGGGTTTGGTGAAGCTTTCTTT; CDR3: CASERRGGFGEAFF